This is a list of T cell receptor beta chains from one sample in a study of blood T cell repertoires in COVID-19. The assay was immunoSEQ multiplex PCR, and TCRdb's table has in-frame clones only and misses some. The sample yields roughly 180,000 clones, roughly 76% seen once. Source material: peripheral blood. Source of these receptors: a woman aged 40 to 50 with COVID-19, enrolled during active disease. CDR3s include the opening cysteine and the closing phenylalanine or tryptophan. The order of the fields is D gene, clone size, J gene, V gene, CDR3 protein, CDR3 DNA. The D gene is left open where the match is weak. Clone size, where shown, is once, few, many, or a class for clones that have expanded.

d_gene: -
abundance: -
j_gene: TRBJ2-7
v_gene: TRBV5-5
CDR3aa: CASSLGPTSSYEQYF
CDR3nt: TGTGCCAGCAGCTTGGGCCCGACTAGCTCCTACGAGCAGTACTTC

d_gene: TRBD1
abundance: -
j_gene: TRBJ1-5
v_gene: TRBV11-2
CDR3aa: CASSRGQAGNQPQHF
CDR3nt: TGTGCCAGCAGCCGGGGACAGGCTGGCAATCAGCCCCAGCATTTT

d_gene: -
abundance: -
j_gene: TRBJ2-5
v_gene: TRBV2
CDR3aa: CASHFPGSGTQYF
CDR3nt: TGTGCCAGCCATTTCCCGGGAAGCGGGACCCAGTACTTC

d_gene: -
abundance: -
j_gene: TRBJ1-1
v_gene: TRBV9
CDR3aa: CASSPGGLNTEAFF
CDR3nt: TGTGCCAGCAGCCCGGGAGGGTTGAACACTGAAGCTTTCTTT

d_gene: -
abundance: -
j_gene: TRBJ2-7
v_gene: TRBV6-2/TRBV6-3
CDR3aa: CASSSAGWSGSYEQYF
CDR3nt: TGTGCCAGCAGTTCCGCAGGGTGGTCGGGCTCCTACGAGCAGTACTTC

d_gene: -
abundance: few
j_gene: TRBJ1-5
v_gene: TRBV19
CDR3aa: CASSITGRQPQHF
CDR3nt: TGTGCCAGTAGTATAACAGGGCGGCAGCCCCAGCATTTT

d_gene: TRBD2
abundance: -
j_gene: TRBJ2-2
v_gene: TRBV12-3/TRBV12-4
CDR3aa: CASSRLAAGELFF
CDR3nt: TGTGCCAGCAGTCGACTAGCCGCCGGGGAGCTGTTTTTT

d_gene: -
abundance: -
j_gene: TRBJ2-1
v_gene: TRBV2
CDR3aa: CASKGDLVDNEQFF
CDR3nt: TGTGCCAGCAAGGGGGACCTGGTCGACAATGAGCAGTTCTTC

d_gene: -
abundance: -
j_gene: TRBJ1-5
v_gene: TRBV28
CDR3aa: CASSPRGGLQPQHF
CDR3nt: TGTGCCAGCAGCCCGAGGGGGGGACTTCAGCCCCAGCATTTT

d_gene: -
abundance: -
j_gene: TRBJ2-5
v_gene: TRBV12-3/TRBV12-4
CDR3aa: CASSFTGRETQYF
CDR3nt: TGTGCCAGCAGTTTTACAGGGCGGGAGACCCAGTACTTC

d_gene: -
abundance: few
j_gene: TRBJ1-6
v_gene: TRBV6-5
CDR3aa: CASSLSWDNSPLHF
CDR3nt: TGTGCCAGTAGCCTTAGCTGGGATAATTCACCCCTCCACTTT

d_gene: -
abundance: once
j_gene: TRBJ1-1
v_gene: TRBV11-2
CDR3aa: CASSQGWAPNTEAFF
CDR3nt: TGTGCCAGCAGCCAGGGATGGGCCCCTAACACTGAAGCTTTCTTT

d_gene: -
abundance: -
j_gene: TRBJ2-3
v_gene: TRBV6-2/TRBV6-3
CDR3aa: CASSPRDSTDTQYF
CDR3nt: TGTGCCAGCAGTCCCCGGGACTCCACAGATACGCAGTATTTT

d_gene: -
abundance: -
j_gene: TRBJ1-2
v_gene: TRBV5-4
CDR3aa: CASSPGSLGYTF
CDR3nt: TGTGCCAGCAGCCCCGGTAGTCTTGGCTACACCTTC

d_gene: TRBD1
abundance: -
j_gene: TRBJ1-6
v_gene: TRBV4-1
CDR3aa: CASSRRTGRGLNSPLHF
CDR3nt: TGCGCCAGCAGCCGAAGGACAGGCCGGGGGTTAAATTCACCCCTCCACTTT

d_gene: TRBD1
abundance: -
j_gene: TRBJ1-2
v_gene: TRBV6-1
CDR3aa: CASSEMGQLNYGYTF
CDR3nt: TGTGCCAGCAGTGAAATGGGACAGTTGAACTATGGCTACACCTTC

d_gene: TRBD2
abundance: -
j_gene: TRBJ2-7
v_gene: TRBV6-5
CDR3aa: CASRDLAGTYEQYF
CDR3nt: TGTGCCAGCAGGGATCTAGCGGGAACCTACGAGCAGTACTTC

d_gene: -
abundance: medium-sized
j_gene: TRBJ2-1
v_gene: TRBV4-2
CDR3aa: CASGSGGAYNEQFF
CDR3nt: TGTGCCAGCGGCTCGGGCGGGGCTTACAATGAGCAGTTCTTC

d_gene: -
abundance: -
j_gene: TRBJ1-5
v_gene: TRBV10-3
CDR3aa: CAISGGADQPQHF
CDR3nt: TGTGCCATCTCGGGGGGCGCGGATCAGCCCCAGCATTTT

d_gene: -
abundance: -
j_gene: TRBJ1-1
v_gene: TRBV29-1
CDR3aa: CSVDGGNLEAFF
CDR3nt: TGCAGCGTTGACGGGGGTAACCTTGAAGCTTTCTTT

d_gene: -
abundance: -
j_gene: TRBJ1-2
v_gene: TRBV7-8
CDR3aa: CASSPDFDGYTF
CDR3nt: TGTGCCAGCAGCCCAGACTTCGATGGCTACACCTTC

d_gene: -
abundance: -
j_gene: TRBJ2-3
v_gene: TRBV9
CDR3aa: CASSWDSDTQYF
CDR3nt: TGTGCCAGCAGCTGGGACTCAGATACGCAGTATTTT

d_gene: -
abundance: -
j_gene: TRBJ1-1
v_gene: TRBV4-1
CDR3aa: CASSQDGGGGGTEAFF
CDR3nt: TGCGCCAGCAGCCAAGATGGGGGCGGGGGCGGAACTGAAGCTTTCTTT

d_gene: TRBD1
abundance: -
j_gene: TRBJ2-1
v_gene: TRBV27
CDR3aa: CASSPLQGGEQFF
CDR3nt: TGTGCCAGCAGTCCGCTACAGGGGGGTGAGCAGTTCTTC

d_gene: -
abundance: -
j_gene: TRBJ1-1
v_gene: TRBV27
CDR3aa: CASSLSRGTEAFF
CDR3nt: TGTGCCAGCAGTTTATCTAGGGGCACTGAAGCTTTCTTT

d_gene: -
abundance: -
j_gene: TRBJ2-1
v_gene: TRBV3-1/TRBV3-2
CDR3aa: CASSQRRTTYNEQFF
CDR3nt: TGTGCCAGCAGCCAACGCCGGACTACCTACAATGAGCAGTTCTTC

d_gene: TRBD1
abundance: -
j_gene: TRBJ1-4
v_gene: TRBV7-9
CDR3aa: CASSSEQGINEKLFF
CDR3nt: TGTGCCAGCAGCTCGGAACAGGGGATTAATGAAAAACTGTTTTTT

d_gene: -
abundance: -
j_gene: TRBJ1-2
v_gene: TRBV7-9
CDR3aa: CASASGNYGYTF
CDR3nt: TGTGCCAGCGCGTCGGGGAACTATGGCTACACCTTC

d_gene: TRBD1
abundance: once
j_gene: TRBJ1-5
v_gene: TRBV19
CDR3aa: CASSAYRGGDQPQHF
CDR3nt: TGTGCCAGTAGTGCTTACAGGGGAGGCGACCAGCCCCAGCATTTT

d_gene: -
abundance: -
j_gene: TRBJ2-7
v_gene: TRBV2
CDR3aa: CASRGTTYEQYF
CDR3nt: TGTGCCAGCAGGGGGACAACCTACGAGCAGTACTTC

d_gene: TRBD2
abundance: -
j_gene: TRBJ2-1
v_gene: TRBV7-9
CDR3aa: CASSLLGLAGADEQFF
CDR3nt: TGTGCCAGCAGCTTGCTGGGACTAGCGGGAGCCGATGAGCAGTTCTTC

d_gene: -
abundance: -
j_gene: TRBJ1-5
v_gene: TRBV28
CDR3aa: CASSLSVSNQPQHF
CDR3nt: TGTGCCAGCAGTTTATCGGTCAGCAATCAGCCCCAGCATTTT

d_gene: TRBD2
abundance: -
j_gene: TRBJ2-5
v_gene: TRBV3-1/TRBV3-2
CDR3aa: CASINPSGGARETQYF
CDR3nt: TGTGCCAGCATCAATCCTAGCGGGGGGGCCCGGGAGACCCAGTACTTC

d_gene: -
abundance: -
j_gene: TRBJ2-5
v_gene: TRBV7-2
CDR3aa: CASSLALGGRSETQYF
CDR3nt: TGTGCCAGCAGCTTAGCGCTCGGTGGGAGGTCGGAGACCCAGTACTTC

d_gene: -
abundance: -
j_gene: TRBJ1-2
v_gene: TRBV30
CDR3aa: CAWSVGLYGYTF
CDR3nt: TGTGCCTGGAGTGTTGGGCTTTATGGCTACACCTTC

d_gene: TRBD1
abundance: -
j_gene: TRBJ2-6
v_gene: TRBV19
CDR3aa: CASRDRGSGANVLTF
CDR3nt: TGTGCCAGTAGGGACAGGGGATCTGGGGCCAACGTCCTGACTTTC

d_gene: -
abundance: -
j_gene: TRBJ1-4
v_gene: TRBV18
CDR3aa: CASSPRRGKSEKLFF
CDR3nt: TGTGCCAGCTCACCTCGTCGGGGGAAAAGTGAAAAACTGTTTTTT

d_gene: TRBD1
abundance: -
j_gene: TRBJ1-3
v_gene: TRBV5-1
CDR3aa: CASSSLQGASGNTIYF
CDR3nt: TGCGCCAGCAGCTCCCTACAGGGGGCATCTGGAAACACCATATATTTT

d_gene: TRBD2
abundance: -
j_gene: TRBJ2-2
v_gene: TRBV27
CDR3aa: CASSTLGVAGVGELFF
CDR3nt: TGTGCCAGCAGTACATTGGGTGTAGCGGGAGTCGGGGAGCTGTTTTTT

d_gene: -
abundance: -
j_gene: TRBJ2-7
v_gene: TRBV6-1
CDR3aa: CASSGAQGSPYEQYF
CDR3nt: TGTGCCAGCAGTGGAGCGCAGGGTAGTCCCTACGAGCAGTACTTC

d_gene: TRBD1
abundance: -
j_gene: TRBJ1-6
v_gene: TRBV30
CDR3aa: CAWRNQGAPLNSPLHF
CDR3nt: TGTGCCTGGAGGAACCAGGGGGCGCCTTTGAATTCACCCCTCCACTTT